This T cell receptor beta chain was recovered during a study of T cell repertoires and Cas9 in healthy adults. Assay: immunoSEQ multiplex PCR; the TCRdb copy retains only in-frame clones and omits some. The sample yields more than 12,000 clones, 89% seen once. Between the trimmed V and J ends, which lost 2 bases and 6 bases, there was a span of 10 bases. CDR1 is SGHTA and CDR2 is FQGTGA in the germline V gene. The CDR3 consists of 14 residues. Sequenced sample: Tregs (CD4+, CD25+, CD127-, CD137-, CD154-) from PBMCs; culture status not recorded. The origin of this receptor is a human donor in good health. The chain employs TRBV7-3 and TRBJ2-2; D may be TRBD1 (6 bases). The CDR3 reads CASSLYAGAGELFF. For the CDR3, the DNA is TGTGCCAGCAGCTTATACGCAGGGGCCGGGGAGCTGTTTTTT. Full variable domain (outside the CDR3, taken from reference TRBV7-3 and TRBJ2-2): GAGVSQTPSNKVTEKGKYVELRCDPISGHTALYWYRQSLGQGPEFLIYFQGTGAADDSGLPNDRFFAVRPEGSVSTLKIQRTERGDSAVYLCASSLYAGAGELFFGEGSRLTVL.